These 5 T cell receptor beta chains were sequenced from one sample in a study of control samples from healthy donors and cancer patients. TCRdb's copy holds only in-frame clones and misses some; the assay was immunoSEQ multiplex PCR. The data contain 120,000 or so clones, approximately 87% of them singletons. Material for sequencing was PBMCs. These receptors all come from a woman aged 55-70 years with lung cancer.

This chain uses TRBV3-1 (or the pseudogene TRBV3-2) with TRBJ1-4; 9 bases line up with TRBD1. V trimming: 3 bases; J trimming: 8 bases; junction bases outside the gene matches: 10. The CDR3 runs 16 residues. From germline, CDR1 is LGHDT and CDR2 YNNKEL (reference sequence). CDR3 sequence (DNA): TGTGCCAGCAGCCAGATAGGGACAGGGAGTCTGGAAAAACTGTTTTTT. It codes for CASSQIGTGSLEKLFF.

The chain joins TRBV7-9 to TRBJ1-2; D is undetermined. Deletions cut 3 bases from V and 8 bases from J, with 25 bases between. Germline V gives CDR1 SEHNR, CDR2 FQNEAQ (reference sequence). The CDR3 totals 17 residues. This chain's CDR3 is CASSFDRWVSETRGYTF. DNA for the CDR3: TGTGCCAGCAGCTTCGATCGGTGGGTCAGTGAGACGAGGGGCTACACCTTC. Combining the CDR3 with reference TRBV7-9 and TRBJ1-2 gives the whole variable domain DTGVSQNPRHKITKRGQNVTFRCDPISEHNRLYWYRQTLGQGPEFLTYFQNEAQLEKSRLLSDRFSAERPKGSFSTLEIQRTEQGDSAMYLCASSFDRWVSETRGYTFGSGTRLTVV.

The gene calls are TRBV6-6 and TRBJ1-5, with 9 bases fitting TRBD1. Per the germline V gene, CDR1 is MNHNY and CDR2 is SVGAGI (reference sequence). The CDR3 totals 14 residues. The ends lost 7 bases at V and 4 bases at J; junction bases unmatched: 5. CDR3: CASITGGRNQPQHF. CDR3 nucleotides: TGTGCCAGCATCACAGGGGGCCGTAATCAGCCCCAGCATTTT.

The count of this clone is one. The chain links TRBV4-1 to TRBJ2-1; weak D call: TRBD2 (7 bases). V was cut by 0 bases and J by 8 bases, with 8 bases left in between. CDR3 length: 13 residues. Germline V CDR1 and CDR2: MGHRA, YSYEKL. The CDR3 region has the DNA TGCGCCAGCAGCCAAGAAGGGGGGGATGAGCAGTTCTTC. This encodes CASSQEGGDEQFF.

The rearrangement joins TRBV5-6 to TRBJ1-5; D call uncertain. CDR1 and CDR2 from the germline V gene are SGHDT and YYEEEE. The CDR3 extends over 12 amino acids. Trimming pared 2 bases from V and 4 bases from J, leaving 4 bases between. The CDR3 DNA reads TGTGCCAGCAGCTTCCTGAATCAGCCCCAGCATTTT. Protein: CASSFLNQPQHF.